The 10 T cell receptor beta chains in this list originate from one sample, sequenced in a study of CD8+CD57+ T cells in acquired aplastic anemia. An expansion of CD8+CD57+ cells by flow cytometry had been shown in patients chosen for sequencing. CDR3 and TCR beta VDJ profiling relied on genomic DNA as the template. TCRdb itself ran the reads through MiXCR, one entry per CDR3 protein. The table includes roughly 150,000 distinct CDR3 sequences, under 55% detected once. Sequencing was done on a sample of sorted CD4+, CD8+, or CD8+CD57+ T cells (not recorded which) from PBMCs. These receptors were taken from a human donor with aplastic anemia.

This clonotype was counted only a few times. Just one base apart from a much larger clone, this may be a read error. The rearrangement joins TRBV7-2 to TRBJ1-1; D is unclear. The CDR3 length is 16 residues. Trimming stripped 0 bases from V and 3 bases from J, with 14 bases between. CDR1 and CDR2 (germline): SGHTA, FQGNSA. This CDR3 is CASSLASVGADTEAFF. CDR3 sequence (DNA): TGTGCCAGCAGCTTAGCGAGCGTAGGTGCCGACACTGAAGCTTTCTTT.

The chain uses TRBV10-2 and TRBJ1-5, with 7 bases matching TRBD1. CDR1 WSHSY and CDR2 SAAADI come from the germline V gene. The CDR3 covers 13 residues. J gave up 5 bases and V 4 bases, and 2 bases lay outside the gene matches. CDR3 DNA sequence: TGCGCCAGCAGTGGCGACAGGGATCAGCCCCAGCATTTT. Its translation is CASSGDRDQPQHF.

The chain links TRBV11-3 to TRBJ2-5; 8 nucleotides line up with TRBD2. Germline V gene data show CDR1 as SGHNT and CDR2 as YENEEA. V gave up 1 base and J gave up 4 bases; unmatched junction bases: 11. This CDR3 spans 17 amino acids. CDR3 coding DNA: TGTGCCAGCAGCTTAGGGAGGGGACTAGTGTCACTAGAGACCCAGTACTTC. Its protein product is CASSLGRGLVSLETQYF.

The V and J genes are TRBV10-3 and TRBJ2-7, with 12 bases lining up with TRBD1. The CDR3 sequence is 13 residues long. Trimming at V came to 8 bases and at J to 5 bases, leaving 4 bases not matched to a gene. In germline, CDR1 is ENHRY, CDR2 SYGVKD. This chain's CDR3 is CAIGGTGGNEQYF. The CDR3, as DNA: TGTGCCATCGGTGGGACAGGGGGCAACGAGCAGTACTTC.

The chain employs TRBV7-9 and TRBJ2-7, with D hard to call. V was shortened by 5 bases and J by 4 bases, with 9 bases between the two germline ends. Germline V gene sequence: CDR1 SEHNR, CDR2 FQNEAQ (reference sequence). This CDR3 spans 12 amino acids. In DNA form, the CDR3 reads TGTGCCAGCAGCCTCGATGCATACGAGCAGTACTTC. Encoded protein: CASSLDAYEQYF.

This clonotype was counted ten times or more. The chain's CDR3 is CASRETGGAGYTF. CDR3 DNA: TGTGCCAGCAGGGAGACAGGGGGAGCTGGCTACACCTTC. This sequence joins TRBV12-3 or TRBV12-4 and TRBJ1-2; 9 nucleotides match TRBD1. CDR3 length: 13 amino acids. The V gene end was trimmed by 6 bases and the J gene end by 7 bases; junction bases not matched to a gene: 6.

The chain combines TRBV4-2 with TRBJ2-3; D is uncertain. The CDR3 runs to 16 residues. V lost 5 bases, J lost 0 bases, and 15 bases lay in between. Germline V lookup: CDR1 LGHNA, CDR2 YNFKEQ. For the CDR3, the DNA is TGTGCCAGCAGCGTACGGGTATACAGCAGCACAGATACGCAGTATTTT. This translates into CASSVRVYSSTDTQYF.

The chain recombines TRBV10-3 with TRBJ2-2; TRBD1 matches at 7 bases. The CDR3 loop spans 14 amino acids. V lost 8 bases to trimming and J lost 1 base; unmatched junction nucleotides: 4. Per germline, CDR1 ENHRY and CDR2 SYGVKD. CDR3 coding DNA: TGTGCCATCGGATGGACAGGGAACACCGGGGAGCTGTTTTTT. Encoded protein: CAIGWTGNTGELFF.

The rearrangement uses TRBV6-2 or TRBV6-3 and TRBJ2-7; TRBD2 matches at 8 bases. CDR1 MNHEY and CDR2 SVGEGT come from the germline V gene. The CDR3 contains 16 residues. J gave up 4 bases and V 4 bases, and 12 bases lay outside the gene matches. CDR3 residues: CASSSLAGSNKYEQYF. DNA of the CDR3: TGTGCCAGCAGTTCCTTAGCGGGGTCCAACAAGTACGAGCAGTACTTC.

This clonotype was seen only a few times. The rearrangement uses TRBV19 and TRBJ2-3; no firm D call. Germline-derived CDR1 and CDR2 are LNHDA and SQIVND (reference sequence). The CDR3 is 15 residues long. V was cut by 9 bases and J by 2 bases, with 18 bases left in between. The CDR3 DNA reads as TGTGCCAGCCAGGAACTGACTGGCCACACAGATACGCAGTATTTT. Protein product: CASQELTGHTDTQYF.